A selection of T cell receptor beta chains follows, all from one sample in a study of control samples from healthy donors and cancer patients. Clones were sequenced by immunoSEQ multiplex PCR, and TCRdb holds only the in-frame ones, with some missing. This sample has more than 150,000 clones, with just under 95% found just once. Material for sequencing was blood. The receptors originated from a man aged 18 to 30 in good health. The CDR3 runs from the conserved cysteine through the conserved F or W. Fields, in order: J gene, V gene, CDR3 protein.

J: TRBJ2-2
V: TRBV18
CDR3: CASFSGTGNTGELFF

J: TRBJ1-5
V: TRBV6-2/TRBV6-3
CDR3: CASSYIRGGNQPQHF

J: TRBJ1-2
V: TRBV6-2/TRBV6-3
CDR3: CASSPQGVNYGYTF

J: TRBJ1-1
V: TRBV5-6
CDR3: CASSLHTEAFF

J: TRBJ2-3
V: TRBV28
CDR3: CASSFPERGTDTQYF

J: TRBJ1-4
V: TRBV5-5
CDR3: CASSLKGVVGEKLFF

J: TRBJ2-7
V: TRBV6-1
CDR3: CASSGPAAGRGYDEQYF

J: TRBJ1-4
V: TRBV7-9
CDR3: CASSDPGGSTNEKLFF

J: TRBJ1-1
V: TRBV2
CDR3: CASSEVRGTTEAFF

J: TRBJ2-6
V: TRBV2
CDR3: CASTGTGGPGANVLTF

J: TRBJ1-4
V: TRBV5-6
CDR3: CASSLVVGRGYEKLFF

J: TRBJ2-7
V: TRBV18
CDR3: CASSPRSSHYEQYF

J: TRBJ2-7
V: TRBV28
CDR3: CASRGYEFSEQYF

J: TRBJ2-7
V: TRBV27
CDR3: CASKRGSSYEQYF

J: TRBJ1-4
V: TRBV7-8
CDR3: CASRGGWGTELFF

J: TRBJ2-1
V: TRBV2
CDR3: CASSRGGSYNEQFF

J: TRBJ2-3
V: TRBV19
CDR3: CASSFAARNTDTQYF

J: TRBJ1-2
V: TRBV25-1
CDR3: CASSAGGYGYTF

J: TRBJ1-1
V: TRBV10-3
CDR3: CAMLAERQGITEAFF

J: TRBJ1-2
V: TRBV6-1
CDR3: CASSEFQGDFDDYTF

J: TRBJ1-1
V: TRBV2
CDR3: CASSASPNTEAFF

J: TRBJ1-3
V: TRBV9
CDR3: CASSAGPGQMISGNTIYF

J: TRBJ1-3
V: TRBV7-2
CDR3: CASSLKGSGNTIYF

J: TRBJ1-1
V: TRBV29-1
CDR3: CSVLNLRDTEAFF

J: TRBJ2-3
V: TRBV9
CDR3: CARDTQYF

J: TRBJ2-1
V: TRBV20-1
CDR3: CSASLDNEQFF

J: TRBJ1-1
V: TRBV7-9
CDR3: CASSLGGAAAFF

J: TRBJ2-7
V: TRBV7-9
CDR3: CASSQRDRPYEQYF

J: TRBJ2-3
V: TRBV5-1
CDR3: CASSERGGTDTQYF

J: TRBJ2-2
V: TRBV7-6
CDR3: CASSLSVGDTGELFF

J: TRBJ2-3
V: TRBV11-2
CDR3: CASLTSWNTDTQYF

J: TRBJ1-2
V: TRBV29-1
CDR3: CSILDGAGAARYGYTF

J: TRBJ1-2
V: TRBV6-4
CDR3: CASKEGTGHLSDYGYTF

J: TRBJ2-7
V: TRBV30
CDR3: CALKDRASYEQYF

J: TRBJ1-3
V: TRBV2
CDR3: CASSEEGGTGTYSGNTIYF

J: TRBJ1-1
V: TRBV2
CDR3: CASSVPGGMNTEAFF

J: TRBJ1-4
V: TRBV19
CDR3: CASSGDRGFEKLFF

J: TRBJ1-4
V: TRBV28
CDR3: CASKGITGGTTEKLFF

J: TRBJ2-7
V: TRBV6-1
CDR3: CASSEARQGFREQYF

J: TRBJ1-6
V: TRBV5-6
CDR3: CASSLAGGKNSPLHF

J: TRBJ2-7
V: TRBV27
CDR3: CATWTGLEQYF

J: TRBJ1-4
V: TRBV27
CDR3: CASSSQGAGNEKLFF

J: TRBJ1-2
V: TRBV6-1
CDR3: CASSEGLVGQGRSWGYTF

J: TRBJ2-7
V: TRBV10-3
CDR3: CAISLGDVSYEQYF

J: TRBJ2-1
V: TRBV2
CDR3: CAGFVGGRQFF

J: TRBJ2-7
V: TRBV4-1
CDR3: CASSQMTSTSYEQYF

J: TRBJ1-4
V: TRBV5-5
CDR3: CASSFQTDYNEKLFF

J: TRBJ1-2
V: TRBV2
CDR3: CASLRQDANYGYTF

J: TRBJ2-1
V: TRBV25-1
CDR3: CASSEPGSVSYNEQFF

J: TRBJ2-4
V: TRBV5-4
CDR3: CASSSGTSGGENIQYF

J: TRBJ2-3
V: TRBV9
CDR3: CASSGTASTDTQYF

J: TRBJ1-5
V: TRBV19
CDR3: CASSRGLQPQHF

J: TRBJ2-1
V: TRBV24-1
CDR3: CATSDTGTRGLGEQFF